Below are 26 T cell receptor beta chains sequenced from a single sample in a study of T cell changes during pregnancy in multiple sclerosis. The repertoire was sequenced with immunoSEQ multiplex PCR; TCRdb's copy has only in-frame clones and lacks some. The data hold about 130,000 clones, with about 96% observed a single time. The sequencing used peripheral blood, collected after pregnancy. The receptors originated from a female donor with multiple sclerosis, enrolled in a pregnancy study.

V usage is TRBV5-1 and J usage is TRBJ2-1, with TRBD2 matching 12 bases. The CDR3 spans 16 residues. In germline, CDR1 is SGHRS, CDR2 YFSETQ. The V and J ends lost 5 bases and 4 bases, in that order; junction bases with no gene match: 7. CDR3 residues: CASRPGLAGRYNEQFF. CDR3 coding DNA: TGCGCCAGCAGACCGGGACTAGCGGGCCGGTACAATGAGCAGTTCTTC.

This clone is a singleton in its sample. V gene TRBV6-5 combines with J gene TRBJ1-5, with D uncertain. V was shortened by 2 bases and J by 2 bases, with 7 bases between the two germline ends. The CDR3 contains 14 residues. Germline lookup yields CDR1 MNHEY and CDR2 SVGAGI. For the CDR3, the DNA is TGTGCCAGCAGTTACAATTATGGCAATCAGCCCCAGCATTTT. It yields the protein CASSYNYGNQPQHF.

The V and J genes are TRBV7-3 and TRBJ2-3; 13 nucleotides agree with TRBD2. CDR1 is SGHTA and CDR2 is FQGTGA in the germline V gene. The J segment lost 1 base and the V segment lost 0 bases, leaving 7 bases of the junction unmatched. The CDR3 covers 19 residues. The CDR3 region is CASSLTLLAGGGGTDTQYF. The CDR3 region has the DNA TGTGCCAGCAGCTTAACGCTACTAGCGGGAGGGGGGGGCACAGATACGCAGTATTTT.

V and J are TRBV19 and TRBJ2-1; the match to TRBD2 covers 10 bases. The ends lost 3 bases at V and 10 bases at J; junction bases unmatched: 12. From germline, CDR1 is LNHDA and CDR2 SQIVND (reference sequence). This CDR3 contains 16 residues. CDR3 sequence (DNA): TGTGCCAGTAGTATCTTGGGGCTAGCGGGAGTACAAGAGCAGTTCTTC. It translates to CASSILGLAGVQEQFF. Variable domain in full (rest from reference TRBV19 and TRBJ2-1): DGGITQSPKYLFRKEGQNVTLSCEQNLNHDAMYWYRQDPGQGLRLIYYSQIVNDFQKGDIAEGYSVSREKKESFPLTVTSAQKNPTAFYLCASSILGLAGVQEQFFGPGTRLTVL.

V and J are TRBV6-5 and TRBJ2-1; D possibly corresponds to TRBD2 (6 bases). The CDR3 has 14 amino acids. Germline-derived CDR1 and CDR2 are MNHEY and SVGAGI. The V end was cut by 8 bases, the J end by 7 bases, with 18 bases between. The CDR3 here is CASRFETRANEQFF. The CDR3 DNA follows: TGTGCCAGCCGATTCGAGACTAGAGCAAATGAGCAGTTCTTC.

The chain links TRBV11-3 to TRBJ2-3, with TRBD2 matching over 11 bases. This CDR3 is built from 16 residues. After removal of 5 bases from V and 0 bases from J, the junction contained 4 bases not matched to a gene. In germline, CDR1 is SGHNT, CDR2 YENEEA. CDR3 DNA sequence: TGTGCCAGCAGCCAGGGGACTAGCGGTAGCACAGATACGCAGTATTTT. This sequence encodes CASSQGTSGSTDTQYF. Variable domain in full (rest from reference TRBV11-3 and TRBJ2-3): EAGVVQSPRYKIIEKKQPVAFWCNPISGHNTLYWYLQNLGQGPELLIRYENEEAVDDSQLPKDRFSAERLKGVDSTLKIQPAELGDSAVYLCASSQGTSGSTDTQYFGPGTRLTVL.

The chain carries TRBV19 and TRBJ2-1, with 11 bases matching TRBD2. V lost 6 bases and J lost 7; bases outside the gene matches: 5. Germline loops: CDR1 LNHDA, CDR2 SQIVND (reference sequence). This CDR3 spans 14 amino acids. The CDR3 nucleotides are TGTGCCAGTAGAACTAGCGGGAGCAGGAATGAGCAGTTCTTC. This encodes CASRTSGSRNEQFF.

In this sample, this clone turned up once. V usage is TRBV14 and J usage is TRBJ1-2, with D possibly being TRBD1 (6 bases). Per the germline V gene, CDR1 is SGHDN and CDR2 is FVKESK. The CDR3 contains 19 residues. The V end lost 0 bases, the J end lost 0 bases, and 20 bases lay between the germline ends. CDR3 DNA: TGTGCCAGCAGCCAAGAAGCCTACTCCAGGGGCCAAGCTAACTATGGCTACACCTTC. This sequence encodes CASSQEAYSRGQANYGYTF.

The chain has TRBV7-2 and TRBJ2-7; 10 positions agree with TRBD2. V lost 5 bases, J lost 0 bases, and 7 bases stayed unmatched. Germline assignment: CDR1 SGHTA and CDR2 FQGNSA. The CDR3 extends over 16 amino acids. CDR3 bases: TGTGCCAGCAGCGTTACTAGCGGGATAAACTCCTACGAGCAGTACTTC. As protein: CASSVTSGINSYEQYF. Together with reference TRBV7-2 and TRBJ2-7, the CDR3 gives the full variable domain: GAGVSQSPSNKVTEKGKDVELRCDPISGHTALYWYRQSLGQGLEFLIYFQGNSAPDKSGLPSDRFSAERTGGSVSTLTIQRTQQEDSAVYLCASSVTSGINSYEQYFGPGTRLTVT.

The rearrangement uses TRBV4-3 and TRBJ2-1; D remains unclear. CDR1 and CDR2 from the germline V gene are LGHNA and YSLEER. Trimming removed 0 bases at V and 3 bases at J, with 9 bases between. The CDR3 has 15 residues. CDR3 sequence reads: CASSQDVLVYNEQFF. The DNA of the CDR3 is TGCGCCAGCAGCCAAGATGTTCTAGTCTACAATGAGCAGTTCTTC.

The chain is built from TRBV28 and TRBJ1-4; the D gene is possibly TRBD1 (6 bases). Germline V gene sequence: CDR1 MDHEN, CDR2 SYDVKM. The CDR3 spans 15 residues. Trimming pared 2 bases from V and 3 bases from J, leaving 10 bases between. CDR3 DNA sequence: TGTGCCAGCAGTTTAATGACAGGTCCTAATGAAAAACTGTTTTTT. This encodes CASSLMTGPNEKLFF.

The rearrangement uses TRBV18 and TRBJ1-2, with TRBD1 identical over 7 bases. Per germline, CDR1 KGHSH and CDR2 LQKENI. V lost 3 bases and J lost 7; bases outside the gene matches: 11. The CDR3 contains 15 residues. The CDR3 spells CASSPLDLTGPGYTF. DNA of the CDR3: TGTGCCAGCTCACCCCTCGATTTGACAGGGCCTGGCTACACCTTC.

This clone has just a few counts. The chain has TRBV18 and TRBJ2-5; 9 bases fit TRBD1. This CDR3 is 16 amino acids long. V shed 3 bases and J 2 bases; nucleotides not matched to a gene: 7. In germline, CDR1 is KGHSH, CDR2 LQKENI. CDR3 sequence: CASSPRTGVKQETQYF. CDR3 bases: TGTGCCAGCTCACCTCGGACAGGGGTCAAGCAAGAGACCCAGTACTTC.

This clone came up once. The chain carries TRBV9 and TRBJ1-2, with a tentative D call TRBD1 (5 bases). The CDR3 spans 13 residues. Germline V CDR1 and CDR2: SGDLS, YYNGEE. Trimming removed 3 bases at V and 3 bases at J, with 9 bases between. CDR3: CASSEGLDYGYTF. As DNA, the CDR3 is TGTGCCAGCAGCGAGGGACTGGACTATGGCTACACCTTC.

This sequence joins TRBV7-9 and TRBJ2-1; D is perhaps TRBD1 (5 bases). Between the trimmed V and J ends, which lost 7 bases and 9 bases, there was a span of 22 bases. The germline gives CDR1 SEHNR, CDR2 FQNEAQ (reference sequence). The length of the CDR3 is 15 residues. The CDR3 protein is CASISDSIFRGEQFF. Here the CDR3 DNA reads TGTGCCAGCATCTCAGACTCTATATTTAGGGGTGAGCAGTTCTTC.

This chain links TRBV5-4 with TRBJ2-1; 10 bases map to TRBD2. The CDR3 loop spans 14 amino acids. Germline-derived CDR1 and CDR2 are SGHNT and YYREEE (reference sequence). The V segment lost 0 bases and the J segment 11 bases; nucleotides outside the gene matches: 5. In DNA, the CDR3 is TGTGCCAGCAGCTTGGAGGGAGCGGGAGGGAAGCAGTTCTTC. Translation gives CASSLEGAGGKQFF.

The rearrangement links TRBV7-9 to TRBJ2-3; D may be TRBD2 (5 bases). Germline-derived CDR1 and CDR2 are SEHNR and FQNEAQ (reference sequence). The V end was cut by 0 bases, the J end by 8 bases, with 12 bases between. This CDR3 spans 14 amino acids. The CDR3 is CASSLAGEVGTQYF. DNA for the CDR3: TGTGCCAGCAGCTTAGCGGGAGAGGTCGGTACGCAGTATTTT.

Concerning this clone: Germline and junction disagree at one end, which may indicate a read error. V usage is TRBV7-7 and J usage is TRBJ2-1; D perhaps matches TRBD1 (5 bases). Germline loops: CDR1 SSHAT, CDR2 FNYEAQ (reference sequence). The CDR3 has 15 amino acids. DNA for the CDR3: TGTGCTAGCAGCACGACAGTGAGCTCCTACAATGAGCAGTTCTTC. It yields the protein CASSTTVSSYNEQFF.

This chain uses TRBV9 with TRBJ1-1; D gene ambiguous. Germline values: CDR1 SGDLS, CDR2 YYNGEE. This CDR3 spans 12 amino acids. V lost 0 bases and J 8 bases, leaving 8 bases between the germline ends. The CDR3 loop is CASSVVSGEAFF. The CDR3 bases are TGTGCCAGCAGCGTAGTTAGCGGGGAAGCTTTCTTT.

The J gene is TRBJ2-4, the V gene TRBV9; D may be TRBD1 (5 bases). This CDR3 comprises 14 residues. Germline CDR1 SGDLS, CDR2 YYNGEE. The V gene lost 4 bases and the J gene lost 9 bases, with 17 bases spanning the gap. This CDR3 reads CASSQGAGHSIQYF. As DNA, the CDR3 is TGTGCCAGCAGCCAGGGTGCCGGGCACAGCATTCAGTACTTC.

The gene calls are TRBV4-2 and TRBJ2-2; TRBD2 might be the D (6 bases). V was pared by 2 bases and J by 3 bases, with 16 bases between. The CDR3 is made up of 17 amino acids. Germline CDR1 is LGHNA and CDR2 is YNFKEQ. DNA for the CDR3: TGTGCCAGCAGCCAACTAGGAGGGACCCAATACACCGGGGAGCTGTTTTTT. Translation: CASSQLGGTQYTGELFF.

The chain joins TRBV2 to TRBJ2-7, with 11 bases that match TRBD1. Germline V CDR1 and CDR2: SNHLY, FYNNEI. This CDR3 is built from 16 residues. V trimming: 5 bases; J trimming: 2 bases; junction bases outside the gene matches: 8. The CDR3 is CASSHDGDRGAYEQYF. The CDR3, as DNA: TGTGCCAGCAGTCATGATGGGGACAGGGGGGCCTACGAGCAGTACTTC. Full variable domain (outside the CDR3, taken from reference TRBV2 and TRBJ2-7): EPEVTQTPSHQVTQMGQEVILRCVPISNHLYFYWYRQILGQKVEFLVSFYNNEISEKSEIFDDQFSVERPDGSNFTLKIRSTKLEDSAMYFCASSHDGDRGAYEQYFGPGTRLTVT.

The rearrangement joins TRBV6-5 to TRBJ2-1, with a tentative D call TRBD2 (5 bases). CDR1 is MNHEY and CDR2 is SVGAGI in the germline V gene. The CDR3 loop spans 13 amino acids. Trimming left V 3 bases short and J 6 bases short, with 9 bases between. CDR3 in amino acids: CASSYPGVNEQFF. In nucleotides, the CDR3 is TGTGCCAGCAGTTATCCCGGGGTCAATGAGCAGTTCTTC.

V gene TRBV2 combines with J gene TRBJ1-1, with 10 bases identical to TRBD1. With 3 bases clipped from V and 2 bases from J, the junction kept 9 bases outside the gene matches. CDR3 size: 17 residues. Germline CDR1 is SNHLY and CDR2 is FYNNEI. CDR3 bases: TGTGCCAGCAGTGAGACTGGGACAGGGGCCTTAAACACTGAAGCTTTCTTT. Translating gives CASSETGTGALNTEAFF.

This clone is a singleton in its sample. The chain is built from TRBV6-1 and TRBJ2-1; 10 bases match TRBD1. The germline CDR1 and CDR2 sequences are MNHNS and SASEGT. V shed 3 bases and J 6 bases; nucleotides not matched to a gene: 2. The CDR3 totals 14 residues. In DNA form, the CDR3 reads TGTGCCAGCAGTGATTGGGACAGGGGCAATGAGCAGTTCTTC. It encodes CASSDWDRGNEQFF.

The CDR3 sequence is CASSIVAVYNEQFF. In nucleotides, the CDR3 is TGTGCCAGTAGTATTGTTGCGGTCTACAATGAGCAGTTCTTC. The rearrangement joins TRBV19 to TRBJ2-1, with no clear D. The CDR3 totals 14 residues. The ends were cut back, 3 bases at V and 3 bases at J, with 9 bases in the middle. CDR1 and CDR2 (germline): LNHDA, SQIVND (reference sequence).